This TCR beta chain originates from a study of T cell repertoires in cytomegalovirus infection. Study at large: It was recently identified HLA-C-restricted and well-studied HLA-B-restricted CMV epitopes that the study used. Indications of both CMV infection and matching HLA type were provided by public TCR beta signatures. Findings of the study overall: The ex vivo response was dominated by HLA-C-restricted CMV-specific TCR beta clonotypes. Identification of carriers of CMV plus the relevant HLA was achieved through cumulative public TCR beta family frequency.

This CDR3 contains 14 residues. Germline V lookup: CDR1 MDHEN, CDR2 SYDVKM. After removal of 3 bases from V and 6 bases from J, the junction contained 7 bases not matched to a gene. A word on this clonotype: The antigen remains undetermined.

TCRdb ran MiXCR on the reads and lists one entry per CDR3 protein. Altogether roughly 350,000 distinct CDR3 sequences are present, 34% being singletons, with the ten largest covering around an eighth. The material was cultured PBMCs, obtained from culture after CMV antigen stimulation. This sequence originates from a human donor in good health (CMV status not recorded). Some clones in this sample may be carry-over from other donors' samples. The chain employs TRBV28 and TRBJ1-2; 7 bases map to TRBD1. Written as DNA, the CDR3 is TGTGCCAGCAGTTTGCCAGGGGGAATCGATGGCTACACCTTC. Translation: CASSLPGGIDGYTF.